This T cell receptor beta chain was profiled in a study of blood T cell repertoires in COVID-19. Produced via immunoSEQ multiplex PCR; TCRdb's table is partial and in-frame only. The table includes approximately 150,000 clones, more than 80% detected once. V shed 4 bases and J shed 0 bases, with 12 bases lying between them. The CDR3 length is 15 residues. The germline V gene encodes CDR1 LNHDA and CDR2 SQIVND (reference sequence). Sample: peripheral blood. The chain employs TRBV19 and TRBJ2-5; possibly TRBD1 for D (5 bases). This receptor was obtained from a woman between 55 and 75 years old with active COVID-19. This CDR3 reads CASSTAGWYQETQYF. CDR3 nucleotides: TGTGCCAGTAGTACAGCAGGGTGGTACCAAGAGACCCAGTACTTC.